This T cell receptor (beta chain) was recorded in a study of regulatory T cells in long-lasting Graves disease. As regards this clonotype: Its antigen is not known.

CDR1 is MNHEY, CDR2 SMNVEV, per germline (reference sequence). There are 20 residues in the CDR3. The ends lost 0 bases at V and 0 bases at J; junction bases unmatched: 12. Study results and limitations: The small sample size may have reduced accuracy.

Through Arm-PCR of CDR3 regions and iRepertoire HTBI primers, TCR beta libraries were built. Each CDR3 protein is one row after TCRdb ran MiXCR on the multiplex PCR reads. This table holds some 470,000 distinct CDR3 sequences, 20% to 25% found once. Time point noted: persistent/refractory GD, antithyroid drugs over 5 years with positive TRAb. Preparation of the TCR library used RNA extracted from PBMCs. This chain links TRBV27 with TRBJ1-5; TRBD1 matches 9 bases. The sample in question was peripheral blood mononuclear cells (PBMCs), obtained when the disease was refractory, from a patient treated with antithyroid drugs. This receptor was obtained from a female donor with Graves disease. The CDR3 region is CASSLSVPGTGTISNQPQHF. The CDR3 nucleotides are TGTGCCAGCAGTTTATCTGTTCCCGGGACAGGGACCATTAGCAATCAGCCCCAGCATTTT.